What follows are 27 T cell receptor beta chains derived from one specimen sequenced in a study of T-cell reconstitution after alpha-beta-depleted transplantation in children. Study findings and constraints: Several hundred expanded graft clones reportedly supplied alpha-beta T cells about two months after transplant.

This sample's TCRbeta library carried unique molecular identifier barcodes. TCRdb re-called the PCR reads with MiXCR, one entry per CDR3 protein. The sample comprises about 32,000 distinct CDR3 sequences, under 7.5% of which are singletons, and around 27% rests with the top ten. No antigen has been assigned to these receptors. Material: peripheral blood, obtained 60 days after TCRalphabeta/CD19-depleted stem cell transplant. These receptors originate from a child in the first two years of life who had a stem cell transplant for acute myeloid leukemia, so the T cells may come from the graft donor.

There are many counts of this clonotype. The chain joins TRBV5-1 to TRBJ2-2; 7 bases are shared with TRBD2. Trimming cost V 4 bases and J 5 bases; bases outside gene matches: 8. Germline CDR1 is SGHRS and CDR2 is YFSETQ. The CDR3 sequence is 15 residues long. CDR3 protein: CASSLSGPGTGELFF. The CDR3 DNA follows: TGCGCCAGCAGCCTTAGCGGGCCCGGGACCGGGGAGCTGTTTTTT.

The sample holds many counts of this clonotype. The CDR3 reads CASGIGTVPYEQYF. The CDR3 region has the DNA TGTGCTAGTGGTATCGGGACAGTCCCCTACGAGCAGTACTTC. The chain recombines TRBV12-5 with TRBJ2-7; 7 bases match TRBD1. CDR3 length equals 14 residues. Looked up from germline, CDR1 is LGHNT and CDR2 is FRNRAP. The J segment lost 2 bases and the V segment lost 5 bases, leaving 6 bases of the junction unmatched.

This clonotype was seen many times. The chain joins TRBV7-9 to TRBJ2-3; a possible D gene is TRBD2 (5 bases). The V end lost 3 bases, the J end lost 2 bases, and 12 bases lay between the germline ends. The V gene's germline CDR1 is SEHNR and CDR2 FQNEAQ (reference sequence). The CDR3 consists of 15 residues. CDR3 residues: CASSFVLGDTDTQYF. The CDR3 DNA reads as TGTGCCAGCAGCTTCGTACTAGGTGACACAGATACGCAGTATTTT.

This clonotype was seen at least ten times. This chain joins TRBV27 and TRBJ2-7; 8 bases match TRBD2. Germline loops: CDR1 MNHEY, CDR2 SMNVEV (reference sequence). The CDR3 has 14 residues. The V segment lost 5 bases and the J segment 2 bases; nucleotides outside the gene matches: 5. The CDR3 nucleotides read TGTGCCAGCAGTCCACGGGGACTAGCCTACGAGCAGTACTTC. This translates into CASSPRGLAYEQYF.

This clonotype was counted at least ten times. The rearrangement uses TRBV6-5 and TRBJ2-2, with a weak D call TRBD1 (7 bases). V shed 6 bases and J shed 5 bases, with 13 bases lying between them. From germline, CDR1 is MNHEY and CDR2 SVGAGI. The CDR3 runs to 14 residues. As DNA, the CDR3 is TGTGCCAGCAGGGCAGGGGGGAAGACCGGGGAGCTGTTTTTT. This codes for CASRAGGKTGELFF.

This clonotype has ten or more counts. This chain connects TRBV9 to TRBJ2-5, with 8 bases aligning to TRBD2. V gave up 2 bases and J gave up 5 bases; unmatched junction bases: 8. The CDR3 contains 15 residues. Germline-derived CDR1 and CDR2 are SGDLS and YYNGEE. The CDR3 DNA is TGTGCCAGCAGCGTGGAGACTAGCGTAGGGGAGACCCAGTACTTC. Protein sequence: CASSVETSVGETQYF.

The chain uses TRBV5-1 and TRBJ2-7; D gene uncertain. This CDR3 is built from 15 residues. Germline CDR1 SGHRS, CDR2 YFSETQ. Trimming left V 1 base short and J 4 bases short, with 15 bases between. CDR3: CASSLSATSLYEQYF. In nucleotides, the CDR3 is TGCGCCAGCAGCTTGTCGGCGACCAGCTTATACGAGCAGTACTTC. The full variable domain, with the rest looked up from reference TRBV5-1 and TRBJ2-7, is KAGVTQTPRYLIKTRGQQVTLSCSPISGHRSVSWYQQTPGQGLQFLFEYFSETQRNKGNFPGRFSGRQFSNSRSEMNVSTLELGDSALYLCASSLSATSLYEQYFGPGTRLTVT.

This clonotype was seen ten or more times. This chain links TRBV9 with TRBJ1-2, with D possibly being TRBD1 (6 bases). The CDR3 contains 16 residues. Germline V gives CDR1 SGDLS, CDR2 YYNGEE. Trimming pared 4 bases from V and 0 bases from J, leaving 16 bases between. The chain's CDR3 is CASSHPRDTTNYGYTF. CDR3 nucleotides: TGTGCCAGCAGCCACCCCCGGGACACAACTAACTATGGCTACACCTTC.

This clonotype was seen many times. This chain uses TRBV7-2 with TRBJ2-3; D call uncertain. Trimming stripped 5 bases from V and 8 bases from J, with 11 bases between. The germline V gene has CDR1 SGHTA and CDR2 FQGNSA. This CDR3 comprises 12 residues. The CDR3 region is CASSLGPGTQYF. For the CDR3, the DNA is TGTGCCAGCAGCCTGGGCCCTGGTACGCAGTATTTT.

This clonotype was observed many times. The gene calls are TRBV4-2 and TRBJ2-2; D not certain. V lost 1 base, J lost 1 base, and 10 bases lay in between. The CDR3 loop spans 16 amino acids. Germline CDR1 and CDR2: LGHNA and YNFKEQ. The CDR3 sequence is CASSQGERLNTGELFF. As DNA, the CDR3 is TGTGCCAGCAGCCAAGGGGAACGGCTGAACACCGGGGAGCTGTTTTTT.

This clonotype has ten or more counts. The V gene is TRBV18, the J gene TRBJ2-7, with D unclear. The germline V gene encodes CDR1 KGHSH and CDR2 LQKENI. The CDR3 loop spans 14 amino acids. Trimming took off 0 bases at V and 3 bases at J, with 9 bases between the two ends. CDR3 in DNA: TGTGCCAGCTCACCACCGCGCAGGCTCTACGAGCAGTACTTC. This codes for CASSPPRRLYEQYF.

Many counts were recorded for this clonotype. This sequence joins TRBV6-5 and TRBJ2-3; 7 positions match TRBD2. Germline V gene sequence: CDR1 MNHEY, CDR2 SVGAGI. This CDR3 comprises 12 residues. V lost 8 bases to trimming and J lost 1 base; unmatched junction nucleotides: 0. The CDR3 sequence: CASRGGTDTQYF. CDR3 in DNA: TGTGCCAGCCGGGGGGGCACAGATACGCAGTATTTT.

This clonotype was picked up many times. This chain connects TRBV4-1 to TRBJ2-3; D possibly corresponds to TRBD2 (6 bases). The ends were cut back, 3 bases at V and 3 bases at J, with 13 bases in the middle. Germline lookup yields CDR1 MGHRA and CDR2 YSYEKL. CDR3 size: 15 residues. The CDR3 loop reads CASSQEGRGTDTQYF. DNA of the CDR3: TGCGCCAGCAGCCAGGAGGGTCGGGGAACAGATACGCAGTATTTT.

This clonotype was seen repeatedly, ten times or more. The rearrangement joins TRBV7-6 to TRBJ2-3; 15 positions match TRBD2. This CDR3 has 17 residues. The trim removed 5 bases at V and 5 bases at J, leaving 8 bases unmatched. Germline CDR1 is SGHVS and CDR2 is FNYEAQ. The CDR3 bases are TGTGCCAGCAGCGTTACTTTGGGACTAGCGGGAGGAGATACGCAGTATTTT. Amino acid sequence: CASSVTLGLAGGDTQYF.

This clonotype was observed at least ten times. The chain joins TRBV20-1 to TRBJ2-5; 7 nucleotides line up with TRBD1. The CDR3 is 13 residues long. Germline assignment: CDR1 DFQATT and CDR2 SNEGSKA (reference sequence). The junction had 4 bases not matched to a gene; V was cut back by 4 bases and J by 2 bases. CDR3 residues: CSATRTGQETQYF. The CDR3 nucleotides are TGCAGTGCTACCCGGACAGGTCAAGAGACCCAGTACTTC.

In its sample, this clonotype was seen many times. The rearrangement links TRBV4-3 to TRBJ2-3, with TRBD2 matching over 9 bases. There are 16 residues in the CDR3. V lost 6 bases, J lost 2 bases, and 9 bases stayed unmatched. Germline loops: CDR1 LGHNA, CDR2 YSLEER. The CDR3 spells CASSPLLAGSTDTQYF. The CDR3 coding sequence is TGCGCCAGCAGTCCACTACTAGCGGGTTCCACAGATACGCAGTATTTT.

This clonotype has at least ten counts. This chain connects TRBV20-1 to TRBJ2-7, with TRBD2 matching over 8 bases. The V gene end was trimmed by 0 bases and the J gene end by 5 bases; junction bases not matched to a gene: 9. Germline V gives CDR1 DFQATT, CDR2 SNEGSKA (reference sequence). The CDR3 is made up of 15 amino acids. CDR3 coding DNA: TGCAGTGCTAGAGACCCGGGCCGGCGGGGGGACGAGCAGTACTTC. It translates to CSARDPGRRGDEQYF.

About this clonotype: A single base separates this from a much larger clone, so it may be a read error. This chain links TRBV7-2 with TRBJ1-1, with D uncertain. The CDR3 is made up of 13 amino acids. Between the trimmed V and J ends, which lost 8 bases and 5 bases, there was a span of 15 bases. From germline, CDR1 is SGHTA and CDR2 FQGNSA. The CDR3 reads CASSIGTKTEAFF. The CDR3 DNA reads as TGTGCCAGCTCCATAGGTACGAAAACTGAAGCTTTCTTT.

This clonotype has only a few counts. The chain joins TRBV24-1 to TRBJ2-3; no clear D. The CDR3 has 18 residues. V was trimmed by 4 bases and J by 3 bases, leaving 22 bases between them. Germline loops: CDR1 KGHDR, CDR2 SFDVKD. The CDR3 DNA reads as TGTGCCACCAGTGACTCCGCCGGGCCATTAAAGGAGACAGATACGCAGTATTTT. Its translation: CATSDSAGPLKETDTQYF.

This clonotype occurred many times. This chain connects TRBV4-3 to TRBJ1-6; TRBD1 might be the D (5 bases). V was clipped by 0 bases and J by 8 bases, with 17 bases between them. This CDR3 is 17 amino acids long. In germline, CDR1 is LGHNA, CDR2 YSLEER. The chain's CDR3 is CASSQDRVQGRDSPLHF. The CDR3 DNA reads TGCGCCAGCAGCCAAGATCGAGTCCAGGGTAGGGATTCACCCCTCCACTTT.

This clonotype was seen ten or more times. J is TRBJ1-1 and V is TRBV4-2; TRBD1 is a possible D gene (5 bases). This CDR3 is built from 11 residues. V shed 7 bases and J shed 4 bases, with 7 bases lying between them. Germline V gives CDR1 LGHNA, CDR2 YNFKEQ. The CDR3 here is CASTQGTEAFF. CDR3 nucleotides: TGTGCCAGCACCCAGGGCACTGAAGCTTTCTTT.

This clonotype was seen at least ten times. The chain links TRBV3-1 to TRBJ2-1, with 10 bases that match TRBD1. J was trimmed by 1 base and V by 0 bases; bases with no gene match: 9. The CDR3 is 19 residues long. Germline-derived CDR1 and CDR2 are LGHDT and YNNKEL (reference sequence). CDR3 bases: TGTGCCAGCAGCCAAGATCAATTTCCGGGACAGGGGTCCTACAATGAGCAGTTCTTC. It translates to CASSQDQFPGQGSYNEQFF.

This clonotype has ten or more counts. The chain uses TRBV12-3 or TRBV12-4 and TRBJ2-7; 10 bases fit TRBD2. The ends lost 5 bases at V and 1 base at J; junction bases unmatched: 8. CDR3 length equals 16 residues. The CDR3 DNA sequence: TGTGCCAGCAGTGGGGTTAGCGGGAGGTCATCCTACGAGCAGTACTTC. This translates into CASSGVSGRSSYEQYF.

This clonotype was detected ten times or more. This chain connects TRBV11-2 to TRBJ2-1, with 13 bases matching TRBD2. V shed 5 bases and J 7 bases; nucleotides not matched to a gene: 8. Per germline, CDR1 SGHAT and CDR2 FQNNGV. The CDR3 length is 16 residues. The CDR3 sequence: CASSVRLAGGLNEQFF. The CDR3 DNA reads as TGTGCCAGCAGCGTGCGACTAGCGGGGGGTCTTAATGAGCAGTTCTTC.

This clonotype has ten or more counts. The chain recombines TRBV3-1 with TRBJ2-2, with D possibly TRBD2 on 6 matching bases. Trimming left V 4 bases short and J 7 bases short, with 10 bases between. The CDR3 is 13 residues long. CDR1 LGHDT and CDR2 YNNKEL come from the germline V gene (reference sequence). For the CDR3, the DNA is TGTGCCAGCAGCCTACTGCGGGGCGGGGAGCTGTTTTTT. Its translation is CASSLLRGGELFF.

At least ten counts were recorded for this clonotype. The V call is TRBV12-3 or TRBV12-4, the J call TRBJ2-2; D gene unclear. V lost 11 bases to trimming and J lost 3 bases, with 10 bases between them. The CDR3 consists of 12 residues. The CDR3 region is CALTRDTGELFF. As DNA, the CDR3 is TGTGCCCTAACCCGGGACACCGGGGAGCTGTTTTTT.

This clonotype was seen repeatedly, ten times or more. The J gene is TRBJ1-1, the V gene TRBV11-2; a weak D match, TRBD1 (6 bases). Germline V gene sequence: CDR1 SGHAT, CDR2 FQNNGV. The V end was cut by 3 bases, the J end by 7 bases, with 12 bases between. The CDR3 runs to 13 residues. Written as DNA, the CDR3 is TGTGCCAGCAGCTTCGGGACACACAGTGAAGCTTTCTTT. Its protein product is CASSFGTHSEAFF. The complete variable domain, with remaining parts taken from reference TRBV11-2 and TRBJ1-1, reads EAGVAQSPRYKIIEKRQSVAFWCNPISGHATLYWYQQILGQGPKLLIQFQNNGVVDDSQLPKDRFSAERLKGVDSTLKIQPAKLEDSAVYLCASSFGTHSEAFFGQGTRLTVV.